The clone carrying this TCR beta chain was found once. The data were obtained in a study of blood T cell repertoires in COVID-19. The CDR3 has 14 residues. Germline V CDR1 and CDR2: SGHTS, YDEGEE. Trimming took 0 bases from V and 6 from J, leaving 13 bases between them. Profiled with immunoSEQ multiplex PCR; TCRdb holds only in-frame clones, not every one. The sample holds roughly 150,000 clones, approximately 84% seen once. The sample consisted of PBMCs or T cells enriched from blood (not recorded which). This TCR derives from a middle-aged woman with acute COVID-19. V usage is TRBV5-8 and J usage is TRBJ2-7; D may be TRBD2 (6 bases). The CDR3 protein is CASSLAGEGREQYF. The CDR3 bases are TGTGCCAGCAGCTTGGCGGGAGAGGGACGCGAGCAGTACTTC.